The entry below gives a single TCR beta chain sequence along with its context. Its antigen is undetermined. V was shortened by 2 bases and J by 4 bases, with 14 bases between the two germline ends. The CDR3 runs to 15 residues. Germline V lookup: CDR1 LNHNV, CDR2 YYDKDF (reference sequence). Using a J-beta primer mix together with a sample-barcoded 5' primer, a second PCR was run for about 7 to 12 cycles. TCRdb independently ran MiXCR on the 5' RACE reads; one entry per CDR3 protein. The data hold around 780,000 distinct CDR3 sequences, with just over 55% observed a single time. This specimen belongs to a study of blood T cells in healthy people across ages. Study-level background: Capturing about one barcoded beta molecule per two T cells was achieved by template switching.

Each sample gave at least 7 million isolated PBMCs. General study points: Conclusively comparing naive with antigen-experienced cells was impossible with unsorted PBMCs. There was a strong correlation between TCR beta diversity and naive T cell percentage.

Specimen: blood. This sequence originates from a man between 35 and 55 years old in good health. The chain uses TRBV15 and TRBJ2-5; D is undetermined. CDR3 nucleotides: TGTGCCACCAGCAGACCCTCGGAAGGGCTAGAGACCCAGTACTTC. This translates into CATSRPSEGLETQYF.